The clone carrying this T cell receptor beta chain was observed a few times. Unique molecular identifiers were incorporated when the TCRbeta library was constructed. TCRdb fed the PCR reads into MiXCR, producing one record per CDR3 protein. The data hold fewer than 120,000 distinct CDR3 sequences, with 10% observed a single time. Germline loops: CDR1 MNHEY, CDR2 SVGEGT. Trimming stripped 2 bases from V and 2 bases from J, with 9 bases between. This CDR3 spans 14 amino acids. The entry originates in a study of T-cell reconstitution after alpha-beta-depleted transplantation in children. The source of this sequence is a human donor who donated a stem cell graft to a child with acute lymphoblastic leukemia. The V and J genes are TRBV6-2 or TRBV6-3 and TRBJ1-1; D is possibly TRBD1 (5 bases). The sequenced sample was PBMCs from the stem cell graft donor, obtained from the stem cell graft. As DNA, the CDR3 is TGTGCCAGCAGTTACGTCGGGGGTAACACTGAAGCTTTCTTT. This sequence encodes CASSYVGGNTEAFF.